This T cell receptor beta chain is drawn from a study of CD8 T cells in Susac syndrome. The trim removed 4 bases at V and 6 bases at J, leaving 14 bases unmatched. The CDR3 is 16 residues long. Germline V gene lookup returns CDR1 SNHLY and CDR2 FYNNEI. This clonotype was seen a single time. An amount of RNA that ranged from roughly 0.45 to 1 ug was reverse transcribed with random hexamers. The CDR3 of TCR beta was amplified by immunoSEQ multiplex PCR across 54 Vbeta and 13 Jbeta. TCRdb passed the immunoSEQ multiplex PCR reads through MiXCR, listing each CDR3 protein once. The top ten clones hold 0.095% to 0.15% of a sample with some 130,000 distinct CDR3 sequences, about 94% of them seen once. Sequencing of TCR beta was performed on blood CD8+ T cells and on blood CD4+ T cells. Negative magnetic isolation gave CD8+ and CD4+ cells; FACS enriched CD8+ TEMRA.

The clonotype comes from a human donor with multiple sclerosis. The chain combines TRBV2 with TRBJ2-5, with TRBD1 matching over 7 bases. Sequencing used CD4+ T cells from PBMCs. DNA for the CDR3: TGTGCCAGCAGTGTAGTAAGGGGGCACTTCGCGAAGACCCAGTACTTC. It yields the protein CASSVVRGHFAKTQYF. The full variable domain, its missing parts supplied by reference TRBV2 and TRBJ2-5, is EPEVTQTPSHQVTQMGQEVILRCVPISNHLYFYWYRQILGQKVEFLVSFYNNEISEKSEIFDDQFSVERPDGSNFTLKIRSTKLEDSAMYFCASSVVRGHFAKTQYFGPGTRLLVL.